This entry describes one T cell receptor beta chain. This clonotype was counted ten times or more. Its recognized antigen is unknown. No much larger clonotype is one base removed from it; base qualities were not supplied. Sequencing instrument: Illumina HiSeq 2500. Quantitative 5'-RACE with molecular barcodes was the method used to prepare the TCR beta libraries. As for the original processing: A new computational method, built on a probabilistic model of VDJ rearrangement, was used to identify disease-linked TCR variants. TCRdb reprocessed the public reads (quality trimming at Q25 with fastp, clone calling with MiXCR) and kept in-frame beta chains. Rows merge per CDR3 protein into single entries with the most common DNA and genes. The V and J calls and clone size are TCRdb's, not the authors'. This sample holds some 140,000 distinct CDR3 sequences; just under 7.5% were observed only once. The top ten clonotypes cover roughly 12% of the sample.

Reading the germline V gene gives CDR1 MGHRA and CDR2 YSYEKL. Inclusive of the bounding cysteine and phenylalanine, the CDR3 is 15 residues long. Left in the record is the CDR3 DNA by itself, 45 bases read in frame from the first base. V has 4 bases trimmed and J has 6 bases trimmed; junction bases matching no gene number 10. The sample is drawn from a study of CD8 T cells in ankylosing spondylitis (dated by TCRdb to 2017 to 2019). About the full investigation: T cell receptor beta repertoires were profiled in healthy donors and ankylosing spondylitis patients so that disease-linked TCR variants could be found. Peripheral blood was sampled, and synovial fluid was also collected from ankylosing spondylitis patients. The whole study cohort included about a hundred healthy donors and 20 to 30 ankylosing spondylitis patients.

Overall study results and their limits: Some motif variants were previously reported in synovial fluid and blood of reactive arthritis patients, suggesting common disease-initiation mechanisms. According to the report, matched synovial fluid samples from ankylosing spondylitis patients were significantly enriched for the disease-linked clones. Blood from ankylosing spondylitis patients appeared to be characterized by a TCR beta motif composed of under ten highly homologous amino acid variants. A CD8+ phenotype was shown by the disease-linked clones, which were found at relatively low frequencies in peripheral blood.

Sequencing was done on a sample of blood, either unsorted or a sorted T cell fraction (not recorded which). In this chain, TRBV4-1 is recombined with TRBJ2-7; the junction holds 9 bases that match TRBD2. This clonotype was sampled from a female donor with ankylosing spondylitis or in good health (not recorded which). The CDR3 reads CASSPREGAAVEQYF. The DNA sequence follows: TGCGCCAGCAGCCCGCGGGAGGGGGCCGCCGTCGAGCAGTACTTC.